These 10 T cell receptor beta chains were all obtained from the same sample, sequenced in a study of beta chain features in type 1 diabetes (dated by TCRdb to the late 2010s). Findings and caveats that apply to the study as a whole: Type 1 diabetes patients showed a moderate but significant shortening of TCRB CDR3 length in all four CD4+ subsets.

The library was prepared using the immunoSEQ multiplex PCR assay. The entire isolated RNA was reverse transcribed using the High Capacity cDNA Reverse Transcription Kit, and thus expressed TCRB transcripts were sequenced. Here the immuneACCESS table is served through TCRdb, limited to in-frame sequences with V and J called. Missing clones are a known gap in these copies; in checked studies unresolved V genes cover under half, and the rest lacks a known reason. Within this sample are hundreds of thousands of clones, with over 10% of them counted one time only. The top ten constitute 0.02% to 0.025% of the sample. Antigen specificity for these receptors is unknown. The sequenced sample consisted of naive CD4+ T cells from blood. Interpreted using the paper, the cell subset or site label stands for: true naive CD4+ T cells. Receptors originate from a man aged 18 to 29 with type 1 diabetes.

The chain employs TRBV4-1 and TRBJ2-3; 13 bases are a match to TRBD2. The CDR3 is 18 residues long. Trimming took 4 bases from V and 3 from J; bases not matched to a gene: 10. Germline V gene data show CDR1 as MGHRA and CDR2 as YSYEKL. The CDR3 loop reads CASSLDPGLAGLTDTQYF. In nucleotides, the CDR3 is TGCGCCAGCAGCCTAGACCCGGGACTAGCGGGATTGACAGATACGCAGTATTTT.

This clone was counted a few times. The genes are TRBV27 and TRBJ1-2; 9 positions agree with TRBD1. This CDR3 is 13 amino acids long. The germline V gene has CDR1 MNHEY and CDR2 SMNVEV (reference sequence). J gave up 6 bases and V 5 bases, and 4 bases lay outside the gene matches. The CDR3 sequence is CASSVDRGNGYTF. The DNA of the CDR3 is TGTGCCAGCAGTGTGGACAGGGGAAATGGCTACACCTTC.

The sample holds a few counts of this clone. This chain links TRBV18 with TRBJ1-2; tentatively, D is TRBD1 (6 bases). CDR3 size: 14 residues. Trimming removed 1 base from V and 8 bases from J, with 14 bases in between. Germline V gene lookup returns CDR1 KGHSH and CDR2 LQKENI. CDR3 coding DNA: TGTGCCAGCTCACCACTTACAGGGAGTGGAGGCTACACCTTC. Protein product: CASSPLTGSGGYTF.

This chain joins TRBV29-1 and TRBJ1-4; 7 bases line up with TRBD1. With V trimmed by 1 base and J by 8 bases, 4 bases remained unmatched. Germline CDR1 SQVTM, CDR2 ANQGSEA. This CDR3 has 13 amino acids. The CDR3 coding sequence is TGCAGCGTTGAAGCGCAGGGGGGCGAAAAACTGTTTTTT. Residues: CSVEAQGGEKLFF. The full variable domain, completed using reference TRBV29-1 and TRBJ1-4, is SAVISQKPSRDICQRGTSLTIQCQVDSQVTMMFWYRQQPGQSLTLIATANQGSEATYESGFVIDKFPISRPNLTFSTLTVSNMSPEDSSIYLCSVEAQGGEKLFFGSGTQLSVL.

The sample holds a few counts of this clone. Here the CDR3 reads CASSPVIFRGVAPNNEQFF. DNA of the CDR3: TGTGCCAGCAGCCCCGTGATTTTCCGGGGGGTCGCTCCAAACAATGAGCAGTTCTTC. The chain couples TRBV9 to TRBJ2-1; 7 bases are a match to TRBD2. Trimming took 4 bases from V and 5 from J; bases not matched to a gene: 21. The CDR3 length is 19 residues. CDR1 and CDR2 from the germline V gene are SGDLS and YYNGEE.

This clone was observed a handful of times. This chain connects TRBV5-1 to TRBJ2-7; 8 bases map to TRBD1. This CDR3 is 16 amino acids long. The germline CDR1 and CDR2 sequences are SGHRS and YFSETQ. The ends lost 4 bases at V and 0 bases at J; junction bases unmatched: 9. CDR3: CASSDLTGAVSYEQYF. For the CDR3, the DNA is TGCGCCAGCAGCGACTTGACAGGGGCAGTCTCCTACGAGCAGTACTTC. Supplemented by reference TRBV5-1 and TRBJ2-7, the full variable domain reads KAGVTQTPRYLIKTRGQQVTLSCSPISGHRSVSWYQQTPGQGLQFLFEYFSETQRNKGNFPGRFSGRQFSNSRSEMNVSTLELGDSALYLCASSDLTGAVSYEQYFGPGTRLTVT.

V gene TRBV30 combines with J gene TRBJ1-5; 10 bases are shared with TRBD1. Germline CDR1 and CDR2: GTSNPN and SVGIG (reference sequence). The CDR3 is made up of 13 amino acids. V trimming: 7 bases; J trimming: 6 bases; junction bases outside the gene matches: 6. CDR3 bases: TGTGCCTATGGGACAGGGGTCGTTCAGCCCCAGCATTTT. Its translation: CAYGTGVVQPQHF.

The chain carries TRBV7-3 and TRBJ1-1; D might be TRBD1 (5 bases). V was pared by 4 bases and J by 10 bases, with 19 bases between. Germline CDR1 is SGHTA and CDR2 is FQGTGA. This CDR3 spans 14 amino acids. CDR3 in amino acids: CASSSYLTPQGAFF. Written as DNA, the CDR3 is TGTGCCAGCAGCTCTTACCTCACCCCCCAGGGAGCTTTCTTT.

CDR3 coding DNA: TGCACCTGGGTAGGGCCCACAGATACGCAGTATTTT. Its protein is CTWVGPTDTQYF. The gene calls are TRBV29-1 and TRBJ2-3; no clear D gene. This CDR3 contains 12 residues. Germline V gives CDR1 SQVTM, CDR2 ANQGSEA.

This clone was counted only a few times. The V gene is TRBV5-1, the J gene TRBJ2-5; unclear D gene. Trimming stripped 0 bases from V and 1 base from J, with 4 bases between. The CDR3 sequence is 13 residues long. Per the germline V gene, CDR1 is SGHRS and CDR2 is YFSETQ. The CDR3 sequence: CASSLVTQETQYF. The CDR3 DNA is TGCGCCAGCAGCTTGGTAACCCAAGAGACCCAGTACTTC. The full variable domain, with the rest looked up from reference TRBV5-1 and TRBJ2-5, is KAGVTQTPRYLIKTRGQQVTLSCSPISGHRSVSWYQQTPGQGLQFLFEYFSETQRNKGNFPGRFSGRQFSNSRSEMNVSTLELGDSALYLCASSLVTQETQYFGPGTRLLVL.